Listed below are T cell receptor beta chains from one sample, sequenced in a study of blood T cell repertoires in COVID-19. Sequencing was performed with immunoSEQ multiplex PCR; in TCRdb, only in-frame clones are kept and a portion is missing. The sample carries roughly 360,000 clones, 87% recorded once. Source material: PBMCs or T cells enriched from blood (not recorded which). Every receptor here comes from a man under 40 who had recovered from COVID-19. CDR3s include the opening cysteine and the closing phenylalanine or tryptophan. Clone size is stated in some rows and not others, as once, few, many or a class when expanded.

cdr3_aa | v_call | clone_size
CAISNRGPGTGELFF | TRBV10-3 | once
CASTRQGNTGELFF | TRBV27 | .
CASSGGGGNRFGNYGYTF | TRBV19 | .
CASIAAGSNQPQHF | TRBV19 | few
CASWSGEQFF | TRBV6-5 | .
CASSPSGTAVAGELFF | TRBV4-1 | .
CASSQRSPGTGGEQYF | TRBV14 | .
CASSVRGEETQYF | TRBV9 | .
CASSLGGIYNSPLHF | TRBV19 | .
CSVGLSTGELFF | TRBV29-1 | .
CAISVRQGENSPLHF | TRBV10-3 | .
CASSEHRVIQETQYF | TRBV2 | .
CASSVSGAIGGELFF | TRBV9 | .
CASSQGADTQYF | TRBV3-1/TRBV3-2 | once
CASSPRGQGDAQPQHF | TRBV28 | .
CASSLYTGGTADTQYF | TRBV7-9 | .
CASSSRFNSPLHF | TRBV12-3/TRBV12-4 | .
CASSQDRGSDTIYF | TRBV4-2 | .